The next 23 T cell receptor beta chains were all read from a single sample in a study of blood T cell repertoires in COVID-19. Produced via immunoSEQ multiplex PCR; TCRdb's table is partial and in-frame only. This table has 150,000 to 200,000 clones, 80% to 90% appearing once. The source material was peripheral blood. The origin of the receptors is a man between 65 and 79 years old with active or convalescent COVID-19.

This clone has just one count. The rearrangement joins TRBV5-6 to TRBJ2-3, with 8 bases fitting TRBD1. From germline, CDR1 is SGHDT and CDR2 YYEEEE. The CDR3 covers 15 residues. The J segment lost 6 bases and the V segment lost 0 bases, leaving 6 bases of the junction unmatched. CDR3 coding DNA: TGTGCCAGCAGCTTGGGGCTCCAGGGGGCGGATACGCAGTATTTT. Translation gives CASSLGLQGADTQYF.

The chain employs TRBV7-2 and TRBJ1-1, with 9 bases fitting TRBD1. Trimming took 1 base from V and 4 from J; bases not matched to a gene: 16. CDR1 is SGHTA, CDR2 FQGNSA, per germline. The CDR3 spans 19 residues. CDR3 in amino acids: CASSLERLGRGTGTTEAFF. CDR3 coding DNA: TGTGCCAGCAGCTTAGAAAGGCTGGGGCGTGGGACAGGGACCACTGAAGCTTTCTTT.

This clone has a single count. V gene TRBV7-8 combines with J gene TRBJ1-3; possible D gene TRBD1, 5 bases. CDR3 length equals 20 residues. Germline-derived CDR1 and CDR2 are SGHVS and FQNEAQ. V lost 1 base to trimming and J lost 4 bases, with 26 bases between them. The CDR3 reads CASSLGAQDLLRVGGNTIYF. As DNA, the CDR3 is TGTGCCAGCAGCTTAGGTGCACAGGACCTGCTCCGGGTAGGAGGAAACACCATATATTTT.

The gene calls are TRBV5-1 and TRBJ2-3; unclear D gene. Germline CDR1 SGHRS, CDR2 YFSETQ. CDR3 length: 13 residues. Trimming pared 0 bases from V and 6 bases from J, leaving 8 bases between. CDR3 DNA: TGCGCCAGCAGCTTGGGTGTATTGGATACGCAGTATTTT. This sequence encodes CASSLGVLDTQYF.

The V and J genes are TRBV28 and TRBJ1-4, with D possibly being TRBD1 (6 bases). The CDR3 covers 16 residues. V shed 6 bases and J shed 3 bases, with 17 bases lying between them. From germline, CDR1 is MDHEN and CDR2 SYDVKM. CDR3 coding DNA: TGTGCCAGCAGGTCACCTGTGGGGGGGCCTAATGAAAAACTGTTTTTT. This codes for CASRSPVGGPNEKLFF.

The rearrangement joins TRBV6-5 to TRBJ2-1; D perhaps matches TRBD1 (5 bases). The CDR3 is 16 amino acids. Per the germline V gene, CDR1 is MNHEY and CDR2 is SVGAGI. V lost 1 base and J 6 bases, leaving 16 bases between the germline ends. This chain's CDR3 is CASSYFPQTAGNEQFF. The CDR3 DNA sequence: TGTGCCAGCAGTTACTTCCCCCAGACAGCCGGCAATGAGCAGTTCTTC.

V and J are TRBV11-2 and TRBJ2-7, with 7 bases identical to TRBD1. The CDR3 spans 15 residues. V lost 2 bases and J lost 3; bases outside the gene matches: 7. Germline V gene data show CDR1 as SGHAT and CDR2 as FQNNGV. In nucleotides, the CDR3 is TGTGCCAGCAGCTTACTTGGGACAGAGAGCTACGAGCAGTACTTC. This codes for CASSLLGTESYEQYF.

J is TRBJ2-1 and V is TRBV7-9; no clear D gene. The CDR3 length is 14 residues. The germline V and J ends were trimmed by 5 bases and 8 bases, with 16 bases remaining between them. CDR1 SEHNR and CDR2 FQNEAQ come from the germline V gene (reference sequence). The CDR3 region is CASSPKWPRDEQFF. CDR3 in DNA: TGTGCCAGCAGCCCTAAGTGGCCACGGGATGAGCAGTTCTTC.

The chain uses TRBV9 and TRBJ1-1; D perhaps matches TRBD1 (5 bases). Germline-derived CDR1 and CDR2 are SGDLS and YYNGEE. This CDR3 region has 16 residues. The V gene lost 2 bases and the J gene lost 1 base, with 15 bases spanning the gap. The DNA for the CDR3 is TGTGCCAGCAGCGTGGCCCCGTACGGGGGGAACACTGAAGCTTTCTTT. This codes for CASSVAPYGGNTEAFF.

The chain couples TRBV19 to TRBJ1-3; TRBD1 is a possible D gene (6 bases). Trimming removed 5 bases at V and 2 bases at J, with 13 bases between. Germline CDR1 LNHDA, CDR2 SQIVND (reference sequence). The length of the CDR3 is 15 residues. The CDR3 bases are TGTGCCAGTAGTCTCGACAGGACCACTGGAAACACCATATATTTT. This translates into CASSLDRTTGNTIYF.

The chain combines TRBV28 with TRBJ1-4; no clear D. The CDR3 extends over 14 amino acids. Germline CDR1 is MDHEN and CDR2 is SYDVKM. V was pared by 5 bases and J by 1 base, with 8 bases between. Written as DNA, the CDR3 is TGTGCCAGCAGTCGGGTAGGAACTAATGAAAAACTGTTTTTT. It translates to CASSRVGTNEKLFF.

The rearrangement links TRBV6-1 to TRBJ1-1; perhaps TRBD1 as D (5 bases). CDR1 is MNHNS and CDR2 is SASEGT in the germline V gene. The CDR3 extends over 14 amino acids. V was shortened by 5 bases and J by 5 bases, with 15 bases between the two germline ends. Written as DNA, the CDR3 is TGTGCCAGCAGTTATTGGGGGGATGGGACTGAAGCTTTCTTT. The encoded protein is CASSYWGDGTEAFF.

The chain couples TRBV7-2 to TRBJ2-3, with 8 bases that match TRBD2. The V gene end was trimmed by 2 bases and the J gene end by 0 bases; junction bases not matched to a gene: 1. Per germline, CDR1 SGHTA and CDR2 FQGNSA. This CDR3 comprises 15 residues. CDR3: CASSLTSGSTDTQYF. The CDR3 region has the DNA TGTGCCAGCAGCTTAACTAGCGGAAGCACAGATACGCAGTATTTT.

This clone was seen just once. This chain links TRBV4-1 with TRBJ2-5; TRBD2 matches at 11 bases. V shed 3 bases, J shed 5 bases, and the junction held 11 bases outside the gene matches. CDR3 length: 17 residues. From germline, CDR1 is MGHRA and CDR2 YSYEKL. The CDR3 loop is CASSQEGTSGGGETQYF. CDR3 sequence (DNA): TGCGCCAGCAGCCAGGAAGGGACTAGCGGAGGGGGGGAGACCCAGTACTTC.

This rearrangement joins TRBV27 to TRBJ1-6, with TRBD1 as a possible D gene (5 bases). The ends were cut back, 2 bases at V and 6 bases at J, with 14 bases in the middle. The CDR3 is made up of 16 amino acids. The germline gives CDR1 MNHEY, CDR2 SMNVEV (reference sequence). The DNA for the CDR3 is TGTGCCAGCAGTTTAGCCCGGACAACTCCTAATTCACCCCTCCACTTT. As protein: CASSLARTTPNSPLHF.

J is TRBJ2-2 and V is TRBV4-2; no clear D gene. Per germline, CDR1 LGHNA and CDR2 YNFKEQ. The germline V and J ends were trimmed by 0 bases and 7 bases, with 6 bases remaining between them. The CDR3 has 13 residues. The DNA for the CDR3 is TGTGCCAGCAGCCAAGATCCAGACGGGGAGCTGTTTTTT. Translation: CASSQDPDGELFF.

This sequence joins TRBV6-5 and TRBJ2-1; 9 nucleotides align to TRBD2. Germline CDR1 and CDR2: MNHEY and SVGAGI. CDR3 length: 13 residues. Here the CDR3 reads CAGASGVYNEQFF. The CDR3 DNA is TGTGCGGGGGCTAGCGGGGTCTACAATGAGCAGTTCTTC.

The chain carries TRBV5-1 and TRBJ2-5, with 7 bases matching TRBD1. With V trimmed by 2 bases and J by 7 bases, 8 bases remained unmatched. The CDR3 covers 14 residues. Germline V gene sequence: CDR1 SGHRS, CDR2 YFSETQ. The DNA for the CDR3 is TGCGCCAGCAGCTTCACCCTAGGACAGGTGACCCAGTACTTC. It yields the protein CASSFTLGQVTQYF. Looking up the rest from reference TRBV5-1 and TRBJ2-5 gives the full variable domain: KAGVTQTPRYLIKTRGQQVTLSCSPISGHRSVSWYQQTPGQGLQFLFEYFSETQRNKGNFPGRFSGRQFSNSRSEMNVSTLELGDSALYLCASSFTLGQVTQYFGPGTRLLVL.

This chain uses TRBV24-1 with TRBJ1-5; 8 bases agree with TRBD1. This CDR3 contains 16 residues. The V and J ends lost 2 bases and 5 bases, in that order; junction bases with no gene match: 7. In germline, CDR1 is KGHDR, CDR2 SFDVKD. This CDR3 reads CATSDSVRGQDQPQHF. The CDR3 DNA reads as TGTGCCACCAGTGATTCTGTCAGGGGGCAGGATCAGCCCCAGCATTTT.

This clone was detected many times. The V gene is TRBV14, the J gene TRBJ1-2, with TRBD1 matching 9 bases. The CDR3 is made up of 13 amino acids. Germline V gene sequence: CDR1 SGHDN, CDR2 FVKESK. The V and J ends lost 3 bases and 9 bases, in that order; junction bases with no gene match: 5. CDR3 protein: CASSQGTGLRYTF. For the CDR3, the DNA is TGTGCCAGCAGCCAGGGGACAGGGCTGCGCTACACCTTC.

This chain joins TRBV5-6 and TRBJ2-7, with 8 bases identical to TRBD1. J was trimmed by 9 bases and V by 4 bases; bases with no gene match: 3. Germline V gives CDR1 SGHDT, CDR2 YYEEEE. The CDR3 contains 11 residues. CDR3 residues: CASSRQGLQYF. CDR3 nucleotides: TGTGCCAGCAGCCGACAGGGGTTGCAGTACTTC.

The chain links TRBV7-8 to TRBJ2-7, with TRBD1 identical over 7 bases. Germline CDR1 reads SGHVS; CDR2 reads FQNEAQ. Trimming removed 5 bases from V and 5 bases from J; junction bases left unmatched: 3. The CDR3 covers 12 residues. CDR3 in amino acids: CASSRDSNEQYF. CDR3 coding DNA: TGTGCCAGCAGCCGGGACAGTAACGAGCAGTACTTC.

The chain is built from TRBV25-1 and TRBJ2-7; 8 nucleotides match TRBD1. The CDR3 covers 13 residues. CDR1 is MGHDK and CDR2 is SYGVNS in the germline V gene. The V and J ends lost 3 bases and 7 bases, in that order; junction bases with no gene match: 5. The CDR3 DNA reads TGTGCCAGCAGTGACGACAGGGGATGGGAGCAGTACTTC. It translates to CASSDDRGWEQYF.